This T cell receptor (beta chain) was found in a study of CD8 T cells in ankylosing spondylitis. This clonotype was detected a few times. Its antigen is as yet unknown. Whole-study results and caveats: Reports of some motif variants in reactive arthritis synovial fluid and blood predate this one. In ankylosing spondylitis blood, a motif of roughly 8 highly homologous TCR beta variants appeared characteristic. Reportedly, matched ankylosing spondylitis synovial fluid was significantly enriched for disease-linked clones.

Using its own MiXCR run on the 5' RACE reads, TCRdb lists one record per CDR3 protein. Here the sample spans about 39,000 distinct CDR3 sequences, around a tenth being singletons. The TCR originated in a male donor with ankylosing spondylitis or in good health (not recorded which). Sequences were obtained from blood, either unsorted or a sorted T cell fraction (not recorded which).

The CDR3 reads CASSPTTVASGRSEQFF. The CDR3 DNA reads as TGTGCCAGCAGCCCAACCACAGTGGCTAGCGGGAGGTCTGAGCAGTTCTTC. The genes are TRBV5-4 and TRBJ2-1; 11 bases are shared with TRBD2. With V trimmed by 4 bases and J by 9 bases, 15 bases remained unmatched. The CDR3 has 17 residues. Germline V gives CDR1 SGHNT, CDR2 YYREEE (reference sequence).